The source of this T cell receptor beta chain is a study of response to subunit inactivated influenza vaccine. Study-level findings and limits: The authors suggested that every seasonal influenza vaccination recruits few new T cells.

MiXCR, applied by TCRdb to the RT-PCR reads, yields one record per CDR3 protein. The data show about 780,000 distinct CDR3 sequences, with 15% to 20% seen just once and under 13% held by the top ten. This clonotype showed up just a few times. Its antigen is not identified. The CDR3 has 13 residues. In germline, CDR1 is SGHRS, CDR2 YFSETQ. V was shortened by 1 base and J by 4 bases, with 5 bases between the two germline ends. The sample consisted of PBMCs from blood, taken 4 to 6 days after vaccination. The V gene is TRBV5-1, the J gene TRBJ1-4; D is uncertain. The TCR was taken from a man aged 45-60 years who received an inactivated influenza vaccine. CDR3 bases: TGCGCCAGCAGCTTGTCAGTTAATGAAAAACTGTTTTTT. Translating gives CASSLSVNEKLFF.